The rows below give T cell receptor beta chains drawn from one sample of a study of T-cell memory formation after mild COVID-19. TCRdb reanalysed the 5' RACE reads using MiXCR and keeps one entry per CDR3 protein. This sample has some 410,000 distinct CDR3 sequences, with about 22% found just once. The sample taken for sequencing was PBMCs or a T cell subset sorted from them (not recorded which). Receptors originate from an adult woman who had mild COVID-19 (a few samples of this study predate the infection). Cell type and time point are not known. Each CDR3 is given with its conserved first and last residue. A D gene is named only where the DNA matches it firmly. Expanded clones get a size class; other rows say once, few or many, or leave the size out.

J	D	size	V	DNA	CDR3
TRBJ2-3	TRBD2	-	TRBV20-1	TGCAGTGCCCCTGGACTAGCGGGGGGAATTGATACGCAGTATTTT	CSAPGLAGGIDTQYF
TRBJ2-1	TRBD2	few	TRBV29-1	TGCAGCGTTGAAGGGTGGCTAGCGGGAGGAAATGAGCAGTTCTTC	CSVEGWLAGGNEQFF
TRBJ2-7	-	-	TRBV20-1	TGCAGTGCTAGAGATCGAACGCACGAGCAGTACTTC	CSARDRTHEQYF
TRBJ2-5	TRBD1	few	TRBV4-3	TGCGCCAGCAGCCCTGGGGGACAGCAAGAGACCCAGTACTTC	CASSPGGQQETQYF
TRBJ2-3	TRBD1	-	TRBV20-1	TGCAGTGCTAGAGGCTTTGGGACAGGGGCCACTGGGCAGTATTTT	CSARGFGTGATGQYF
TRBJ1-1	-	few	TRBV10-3	TGTGCCATCAGTGAATCGATGGTTCGTGCTATGGCTTTCTTT	CAISESMVRAMAFF
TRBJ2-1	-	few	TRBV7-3	TGTGCCAGCAGCCCCCTGGGAGTCGGGGACAATGAGCAGTTCTTC	CASSPLGVGDNEQFF
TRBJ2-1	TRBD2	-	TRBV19	TGTGCCAGTAGTTCCAGGACTAGCGGGAGTAACTATGAGCAGTTCTTC	CASSSRTSGSNYEQFF
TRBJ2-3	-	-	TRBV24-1	TGTGCCACCAGTGATTTGGAAGCGGGTGGCACAGATACGCAGTATTTT	CATSDLEAGGTDTQYF
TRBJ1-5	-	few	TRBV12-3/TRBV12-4	TGTGCCAGCAGTTTTGGGGGGTCAGGCGGCCAGCCCCAGCATTTT	CASSFGGSGGQPQHF
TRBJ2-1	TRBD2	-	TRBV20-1	TGCAGTGCGAGGCCTAGCGGGAGGGCCCGCTCCTACAATGAGCAGTTCTTC	CSARPSGRARSYNEQFF
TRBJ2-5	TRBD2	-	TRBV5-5	TGTGCCAGCAGCTTGGAGGGGACTAGCGGAGAGACCCAGTACTTC	CASSLEGTSGETQYF
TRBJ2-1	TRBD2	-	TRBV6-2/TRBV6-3	TGTGCCAGCAGTGCCTCTAGCGGGAGTTGGAATGAGCAGTTCTTC	CASSASSGSWNEQFF
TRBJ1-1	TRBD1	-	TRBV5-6	TGTGCCAGCAGCTCTGATCCGGGACAGGGAGAAGCTTTCTTT	CASSSDPGQGEAFF
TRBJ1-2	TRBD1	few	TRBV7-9	TGTGCCAGCAGTTTGCCCTCAGGGGGCTTACTGGGCTACACCTTC	CASSLPSGGLLGYTF
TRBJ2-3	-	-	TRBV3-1	TGTGCCAGCAGCCAAGTCAAGGGGATCAGCACAGATACGCAGTATTTT	CASSQVKGISTDTQYF
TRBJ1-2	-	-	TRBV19	TGTGCCAGTGAAGTGAACTATGGCTACACCTTC	CASEVNYGYTF
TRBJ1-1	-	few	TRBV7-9	TGTGCCAGCAGCTCTGGAGATGGGGAAGCTTTCTTT	CASSSGDGEAFF
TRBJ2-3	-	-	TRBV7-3	TGTGCCAGCAGCTTAAGTCCCCTGGGCACAGATACGCAGTATTTT	CASSLSPLGTDTQYF
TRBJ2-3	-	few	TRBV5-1	TGCGCCAGCAGCTTCCGGGGGAGTAGCACAGATACGCAGTATTTT	CASSFRGSSTDTQYF
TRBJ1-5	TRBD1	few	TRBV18	TGTGCCAGCTCACGGACAGGGGGCAGTCAGCCCCAGCATTTT	CASSRTGGSQPQHF
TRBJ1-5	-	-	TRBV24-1	TGTGCCACCAGTGTAGGAGATAGCAATCAGCCCCAGCATTTT	CATSVGDSNQPQHF
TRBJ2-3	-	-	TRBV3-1	TGTGCCAGCAGCCCCCGTGGGGGGGCCGGAGATACGCAGTATTTT	CASSPRGGAGDTQYF
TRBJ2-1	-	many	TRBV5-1	TGCGCCAGCAGCAGCGGGACAGACAATGAGCAGTTCTTC	CASSSGTDNEQFF
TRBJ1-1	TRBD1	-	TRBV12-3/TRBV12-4	TGTGCCAGCAGTTCCAGACAGGGAGCCACTGAAGCTTTCTTT	CASSSRQGATEAFF
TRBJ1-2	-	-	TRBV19	TGTGCCAGTAGTGGGATGACAGCGAGAAACTATGGCTACACCTTC	CASSGMTARNYGYTF
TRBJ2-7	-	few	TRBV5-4	TGTGCCAGCAGAAAAGACAGCTTGAGCTCCTACGAGCAGTACTTC	CASRKDSLSSYEQYF
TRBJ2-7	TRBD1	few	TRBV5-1	TGCGCCAGCAGCTTGGTGGGACAGGGAGTTTCCGAGCAGTACTTC	CASSLVGQGVSEQYF
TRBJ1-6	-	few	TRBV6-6	TGTGCCAGCAGTTACGCCACGGGACGTCTTAATTCACCCCTCCACTTT	CASSYATGRLNSPLHF
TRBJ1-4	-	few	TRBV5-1	TGCGCCAGCAGCAGACAGGAGGCGAAAGAAAAACTGTTTTTT	CASSRQEAKEKLFF
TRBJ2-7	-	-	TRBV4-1	TGCGCCAGCAGCCTGGACTCGGGGACCTACGAGCAGTACTTC	CASSLDSGTYEQYF
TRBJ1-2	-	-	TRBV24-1	TGTGCCACCAGTGATTTCTCGGGGTATGGCTACACCTTC	CATSDFSGYGYTF
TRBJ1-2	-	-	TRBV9	TGTGCCAGCAGCGGTCTCCGGTGGAAGAATGGCTACACCTTC	CASSGLRWKNGYTF
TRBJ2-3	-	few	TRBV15	TGTGCCACCAGCAGAGCGGAGGATACGCAGTATTTT	CATSRAEDTQYF
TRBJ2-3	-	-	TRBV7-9	TGTGCCAGCAGTCCCTCAACTAGCTCGGATACGCAGTATTTT	CASSPSTSSDTQYF
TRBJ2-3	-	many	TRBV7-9	TGTGCCAGCAGCTTAGGTATGGGCACAGATACGCAGTATTTT	CASSLGMGTDTQYF
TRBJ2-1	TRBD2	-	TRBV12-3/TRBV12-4	TGTGCCAGCAGTCCCAATACGGGACTAGTCAATGAGCAGTTCTTC	CASSPNTGLVNEQFF
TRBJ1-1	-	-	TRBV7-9	TGTGCCAGCAGCTCAGCTAGGAACACTGAAGCTTTCTTT	CASSSARNTEAFF